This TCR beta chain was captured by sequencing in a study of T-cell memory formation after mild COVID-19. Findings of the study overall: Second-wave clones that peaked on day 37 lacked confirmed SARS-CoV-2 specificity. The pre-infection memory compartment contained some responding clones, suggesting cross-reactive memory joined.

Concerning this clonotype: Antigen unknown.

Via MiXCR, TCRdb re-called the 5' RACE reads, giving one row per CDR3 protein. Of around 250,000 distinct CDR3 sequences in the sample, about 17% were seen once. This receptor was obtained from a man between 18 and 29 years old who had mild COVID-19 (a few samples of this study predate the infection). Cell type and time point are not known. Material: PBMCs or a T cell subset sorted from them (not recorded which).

The CDR3 DNA reads TGTGCCAGCAGCTCATCGGGCTTTAGTTCACCCCTCCACTTT. This gives the protein CASSSSGFSSPLHF. The genes are TRBV7-3 and TRBJ1-6; no definite D call. This CDR3 has 14 residues. The ends were cut back, 4 bases at V and 9 bases at J, with 13 bases in the middle. CDR1 and CDR2 from the germline V gene are SGHTA and FQGTGA.